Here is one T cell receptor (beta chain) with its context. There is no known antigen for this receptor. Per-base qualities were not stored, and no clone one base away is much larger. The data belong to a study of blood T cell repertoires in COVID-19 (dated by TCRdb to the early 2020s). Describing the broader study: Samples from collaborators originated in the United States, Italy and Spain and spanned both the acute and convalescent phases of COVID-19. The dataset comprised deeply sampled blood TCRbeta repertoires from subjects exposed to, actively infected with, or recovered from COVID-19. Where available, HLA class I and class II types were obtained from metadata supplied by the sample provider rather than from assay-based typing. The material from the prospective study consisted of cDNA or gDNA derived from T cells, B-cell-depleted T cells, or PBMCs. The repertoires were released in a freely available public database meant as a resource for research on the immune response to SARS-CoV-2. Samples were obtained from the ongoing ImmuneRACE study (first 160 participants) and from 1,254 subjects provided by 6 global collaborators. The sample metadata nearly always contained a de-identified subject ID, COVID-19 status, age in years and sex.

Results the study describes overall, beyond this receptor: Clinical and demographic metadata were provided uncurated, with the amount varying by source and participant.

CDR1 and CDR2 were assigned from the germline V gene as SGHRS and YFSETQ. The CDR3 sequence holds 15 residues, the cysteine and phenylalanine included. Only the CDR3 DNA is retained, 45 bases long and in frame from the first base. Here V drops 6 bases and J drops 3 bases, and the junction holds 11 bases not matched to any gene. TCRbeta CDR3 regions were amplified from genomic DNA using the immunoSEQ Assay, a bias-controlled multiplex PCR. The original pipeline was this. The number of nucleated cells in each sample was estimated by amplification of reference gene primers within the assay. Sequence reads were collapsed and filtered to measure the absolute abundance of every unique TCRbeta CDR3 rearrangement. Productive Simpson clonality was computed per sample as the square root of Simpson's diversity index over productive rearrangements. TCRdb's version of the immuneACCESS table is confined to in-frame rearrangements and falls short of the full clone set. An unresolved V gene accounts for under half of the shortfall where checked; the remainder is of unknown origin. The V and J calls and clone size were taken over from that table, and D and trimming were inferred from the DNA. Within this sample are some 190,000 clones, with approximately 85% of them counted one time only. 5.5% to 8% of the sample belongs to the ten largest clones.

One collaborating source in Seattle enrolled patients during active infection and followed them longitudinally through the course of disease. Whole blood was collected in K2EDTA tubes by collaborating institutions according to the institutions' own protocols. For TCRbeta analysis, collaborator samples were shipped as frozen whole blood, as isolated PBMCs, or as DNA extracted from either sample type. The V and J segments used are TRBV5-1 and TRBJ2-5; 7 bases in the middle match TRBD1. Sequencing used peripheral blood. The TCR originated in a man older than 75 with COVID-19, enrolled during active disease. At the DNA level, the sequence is TGCGCCAGCACCCTAGAAGGGGGCGCGGAAGAGACCCAGTACTTC. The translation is CASTLEGGAEETQYF.